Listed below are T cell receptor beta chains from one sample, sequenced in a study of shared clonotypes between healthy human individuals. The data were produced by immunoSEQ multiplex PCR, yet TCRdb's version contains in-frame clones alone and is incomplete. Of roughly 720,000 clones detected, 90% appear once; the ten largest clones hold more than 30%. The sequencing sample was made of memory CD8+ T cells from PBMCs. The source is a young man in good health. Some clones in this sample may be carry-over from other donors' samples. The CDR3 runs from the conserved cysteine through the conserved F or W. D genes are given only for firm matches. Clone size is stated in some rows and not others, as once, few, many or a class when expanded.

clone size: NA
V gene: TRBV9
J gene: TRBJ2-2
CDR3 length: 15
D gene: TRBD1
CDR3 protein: CASSERDSLTGELFF
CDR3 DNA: TGTGCCAGCAGCGAACGGGACAGCCTCACCGGGGAGCTGTTTTTT

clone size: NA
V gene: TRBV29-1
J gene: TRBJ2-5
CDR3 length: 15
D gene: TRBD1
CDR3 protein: CSVEGDSLTQETQYF
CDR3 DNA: TGCAGCGTTGAGGGGGACAGCCTTACTCAAGAGACCCAGTACTTC

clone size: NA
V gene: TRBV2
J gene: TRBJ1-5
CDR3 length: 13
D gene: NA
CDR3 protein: CASKRQGNQPQHF
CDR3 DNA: TGTGCCAGCAAAAGACAGGGCAATCAGCCCCAGCATTTT

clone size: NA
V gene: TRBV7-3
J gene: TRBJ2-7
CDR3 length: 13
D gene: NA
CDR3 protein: CASSPSGAYEQYF
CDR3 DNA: TGTGCCAGCAGCCCCTCGGGTGCCTACGAGCAGTACTTC

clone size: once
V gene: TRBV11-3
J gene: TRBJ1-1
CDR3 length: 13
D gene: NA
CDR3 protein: CASSSGVGTEAFF
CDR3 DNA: TGTGCCAGCAGCTCTGGGGTCGGCACTGAAGCTTTCTTT

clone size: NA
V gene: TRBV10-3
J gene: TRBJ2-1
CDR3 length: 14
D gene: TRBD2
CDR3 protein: CAIRLAGGPNEQFF
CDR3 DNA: TGTGCCATCAGGCTAGCGGGAGGGCCAAATGAGCAGTTCTTC

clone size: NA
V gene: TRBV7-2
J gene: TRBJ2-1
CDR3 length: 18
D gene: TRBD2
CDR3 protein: CASSSRTSGRRSYNEQFF
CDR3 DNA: TGTGCCAGCAGCTCCCGGACTAGCGGGAGAAGGTCCTACAATGAGCAGTTCTTC

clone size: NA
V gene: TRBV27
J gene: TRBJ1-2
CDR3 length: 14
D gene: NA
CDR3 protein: CASKINRENYGYTF
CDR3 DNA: TGTGCCAGCAAAATCAACAGGGAAAACTATGGCTACACCTTC

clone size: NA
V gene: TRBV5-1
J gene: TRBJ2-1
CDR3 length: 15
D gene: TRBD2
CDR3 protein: CASSLAGLHYNEQFF
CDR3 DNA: TGCGCCAGCAGCTTGGCGGGACTACACTACAATGAGCAGTTCTTC

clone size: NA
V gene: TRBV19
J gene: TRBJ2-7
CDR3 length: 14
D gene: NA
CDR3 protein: CASSPSRDSYEQYF
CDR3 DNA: TGTGCCAGTAGTCCTTCCCGGGACTCCTACGAGCAGTACTTC

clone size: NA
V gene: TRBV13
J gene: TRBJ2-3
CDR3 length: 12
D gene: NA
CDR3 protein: CASRGGGDTQYF
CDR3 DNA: TGTGCCAGCAGGGGAGGGGGAGATACGCAGTATTTT

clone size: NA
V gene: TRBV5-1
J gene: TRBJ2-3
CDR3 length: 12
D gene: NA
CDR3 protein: CASSLRGDTQYF
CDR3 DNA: TGCGCCAGCAGCTTGCGGGGGGATACGCAGTATTTT

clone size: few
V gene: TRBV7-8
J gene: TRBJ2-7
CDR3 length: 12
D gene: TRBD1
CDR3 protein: CASSLVVRDRHF
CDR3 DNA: TGTGCCAGCAGCTTAGTTGTTCGGGACAGACACTTC

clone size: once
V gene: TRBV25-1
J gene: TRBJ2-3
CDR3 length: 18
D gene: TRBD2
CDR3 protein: CASSQGEGLAGSTDTQYF
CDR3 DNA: TGTGCCAGCAGTCAGGGGGAGGGACTAGCGGGAAGCACAGATACGCAGTATTTT

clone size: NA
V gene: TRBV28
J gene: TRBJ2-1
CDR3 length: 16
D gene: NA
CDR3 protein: CASSRPGWSSYNEQFF
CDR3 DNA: TGTGCCAGCAGCCGTCCTGGGTGGAGCTCCTACAATGAGCAGTTCTTC

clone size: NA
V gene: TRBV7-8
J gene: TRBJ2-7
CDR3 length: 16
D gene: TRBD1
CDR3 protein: CASSSGQGDPTVEQYF
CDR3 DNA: TGTGCCAGCAGCTCAGGACAGGGAGACCCTACTGTCGAGCAGTACTTC

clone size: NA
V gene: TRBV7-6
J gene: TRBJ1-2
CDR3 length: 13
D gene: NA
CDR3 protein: CASSRSDNYGYTF
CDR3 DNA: TGTGCCAGCTCCAGGTCGGATAACTATGGCTACACCTTC

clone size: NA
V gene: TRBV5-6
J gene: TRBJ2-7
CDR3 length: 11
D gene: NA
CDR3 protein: CASSFLGEQYF
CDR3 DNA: TGTGCCAGCAGCTTTCTGGGCGAGCAGTACTTC

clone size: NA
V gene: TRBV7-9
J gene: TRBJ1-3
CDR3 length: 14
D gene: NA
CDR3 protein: CASSSTLRGNTIYF
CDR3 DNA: TGTGCCAGCAGCTCCACATTACGAGGAAACACCATATATTTT

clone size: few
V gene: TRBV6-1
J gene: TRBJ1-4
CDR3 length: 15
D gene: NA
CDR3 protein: CASSELRGPNEKLFF
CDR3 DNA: TGTGCCAGCAGTGAGCTTCGAGGGCCGAATGAAAAACTGTTTTTT

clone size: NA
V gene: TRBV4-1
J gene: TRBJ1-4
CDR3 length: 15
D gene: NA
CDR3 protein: CASSQGLKGGEKLFF
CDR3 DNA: TGCGCCAGCAGCCAAGGTTTAAAGGGGGGAGAAAAACTGTTTTTT

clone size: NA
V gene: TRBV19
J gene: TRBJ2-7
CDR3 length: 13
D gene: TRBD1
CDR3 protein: CASNGQGDYEQYF
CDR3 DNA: TGTGCCAGTAACGGACAGGGAGACTACGAGCAGTACTTC

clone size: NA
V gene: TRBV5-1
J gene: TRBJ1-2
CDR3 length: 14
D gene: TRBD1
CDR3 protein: CASSSEGARYGYTF
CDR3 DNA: TGCGCCAGCAGCTCCGAGGGGGCGAGATATGGCTACACCTTC

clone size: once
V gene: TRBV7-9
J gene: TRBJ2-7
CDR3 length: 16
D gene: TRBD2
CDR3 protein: CASSAGLAGASYEQYF
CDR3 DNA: TGTGCCAGCAGCGCGGGACTAGCGGGAGCTTCCTACGAGCAGTACTTC

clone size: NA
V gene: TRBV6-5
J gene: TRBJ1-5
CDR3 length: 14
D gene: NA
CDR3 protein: CASSYSGGNQPQHF
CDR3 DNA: TGTGCCAGCAGTTACTCGGGCGGGAATCAGCCCCAGCATTTT